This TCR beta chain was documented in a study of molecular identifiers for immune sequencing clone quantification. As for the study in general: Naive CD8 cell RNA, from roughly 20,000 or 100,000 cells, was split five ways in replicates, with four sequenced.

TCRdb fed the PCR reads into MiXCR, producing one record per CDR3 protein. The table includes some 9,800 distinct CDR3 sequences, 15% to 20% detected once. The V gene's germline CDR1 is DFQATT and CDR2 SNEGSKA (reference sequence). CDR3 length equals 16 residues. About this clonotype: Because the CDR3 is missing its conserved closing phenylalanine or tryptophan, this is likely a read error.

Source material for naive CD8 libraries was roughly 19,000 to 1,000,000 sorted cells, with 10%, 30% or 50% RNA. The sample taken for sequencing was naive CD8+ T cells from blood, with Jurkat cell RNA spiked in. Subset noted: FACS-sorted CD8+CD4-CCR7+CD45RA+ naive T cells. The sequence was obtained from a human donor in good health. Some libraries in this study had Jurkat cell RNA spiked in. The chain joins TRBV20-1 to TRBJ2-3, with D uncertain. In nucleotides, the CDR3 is TGCAGTGCTAGAGATCTAGTGACGGATCTCACAGATGCGCAGTATTCT. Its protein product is CSARDLVTDLTDAQYS.